The source of this T cell receptor beta chain is a study of tumor T cells in aggressive B-cell lymphoma. TCRdb's copy holds only in-frame clones and misses some; the assay was immunoSEQ multiplex PCR. The data contain more than 10,000 clones, about 93% of them singletons. The CDR3 loop spans 14 amino acids. The germline V gene has CDR1 KGHSH and CDR2 LQKENI. Deletions cut 3 bases from V and 6 bases from J, with 12 bases between. The rearrangement uses TRBV18 and TRBJ1-5, with D possibly TRBD1 on 5 matching bases. The sequencing input was tumor tissue. The clonotype was recovered from an adult with diffuse large B cell lymphoma. The CDR3 sequence is CASSPSGLGQPQHF. The CDR3 nucleotides read TGTGCCAGCTCACCTTCAGGGTTAGGTCAGCCCCAGCATTTT.